One sample yielded the 27 T cell receptor beta chains listed below, sequenced in a study of cytomegalovirus exposure and HLA in healthy donors. Sequenced by immunoSEQ multiplex PCR; TCRdb stores in-frame clones only, minus some. The sample yields more than 80,000 clones, approximately 90% seen once. Sequenced material: PBMCs. These receptors were collected from a woman aged 18-29 years in good health and CMV-seropositive.

This sequence joins TRBV2 and TRBJ1-4; the D is unclear. Germline lookup yields CDR1 SNHLY and CDR2 FYNNEI. Trimming stripped 5 bases from V and 8 bases from J, with 6 bases between. The CDR3 loop spans 11 amino acids. The CDR3 spells CASSPQEKLFF. The CDR3 region has the DNA TGTGCCAGCAGTCCCCAGGAAAAACTGTTTTTT.

The chain couples TRBV15 to TRBJ1-1; the D gene is possibly TRBD1 (6 bases). Germline assignment: CDR1 LNHNV and CDR2 YYDKDF (reference sequence). This CDR3 is built from 15 residues. V was shortened by 1 base and J by 0 bases, with 9 bases between the two germline ends. In DNA form, the CDR3 reads TGTGCCACCAGCAGAGCCGGGACACTGAACACTGAAGCTTTCTTT. It encodes CATSRAGTLNTEAFF.

The chain has TRBV7-2 and TRBJ2-5, with D possibly being TRBD2 (7 bases). Trimming left V 4 bases short and J 0 bases short, with 18 bases between. Germline V CDR1 and CDR2: SGHTA, FQGNSA. CDR3 length equals 17 residues. In DNA, the CDR3 is TGTGCCAGCAGCTCGGGACTTGCGGGGGCCTACCAAGAGACCCAGTACTTC. Encoded protein: CASSSGLAGAYQETQYF. Looking up the rest from reference TRBV7-2 and TRBJ2-5 gives the full variable domain: GAGVSQSPSNKVTEKGKDVELRCDPISGHTALYWYRQSLGQGLEFLIYFQGNSAPDKSGLPSDRFSAERTGGSVSTLTIQRTQQEDSAVYLCASSSGLAGAYQETQYFGPGTRLLVL.

CDR3 in DNA: TGTGCCAGCAGTCTCTCGGGACAGCAAGGGGAGACCCAGTACTTC. It specifies CASSLSGQQGETQYF. The chain joins TRBV25-1 to TRBJ2-5, with 7 bases aligning to TRBD1. The junction had 11 bases not matched to a gene; V was cut back by 5 bases and J by 5 bases. Germline CDR1 is MGHDK and CDR2 is SYGVNS. There are 15 residues in the CDR3.

The gene calls are TRBV6-1 and TRBJ2-7; D is perhaps TRBD2 (5 bases). The CDR3 is 16 residues long. The V and J ends lost 0 bases and 0 bases respectively, with 12 bases between them. Germline CDR1 and CDR2: MNHNS and SASEGT. This chain's CDR3 is CASSEAFLGSSYEQYV. DNA for the CDR3: TGTGCCAGCAGTGAAGCGTTCTTAGGGAGCTCCTACGAGCAGTACGTC.

The chain uses TRBV28 and TRBJ1-2; 8 bases are shared with TRBD1. The CDR3 is made up of 15 amino acids. J was trimmed by 4 bases and V by 6 bases; bases with no gene match: 10. CDR1 and CDR2 from the germline V gene are MDHEN and SYDVKM. The CDR3 spells CASSSAHTGGYGYTF. The CDR3, as DNA: TGTGCCAGCAGCTCCGCCCACACAGGGGGCTATGGCTACACCTTC.

This sequence joins TRBV7-9 and TRBJ2-5; TRBD2 matches at 8 bases. The CDR3 extends over 14 amino acids. CDR1 and CDR2 from the germline V gene are SEHNR and FQNEAQ (reference sequence). V shed 5 bases, J shed 7 bases, and the junction held 9 bases outside the gene matches. The CDR3 loop reads CASSEVAGPLTQYF. The CDR3 DNA follows: TGTGCCAGCAGCGAGGTAGCGGGGCCGTTGACCCAGTACTTC.

The chain has TRBV7-9 and TRBJ2-1; D is uncertain. The CDR3 extends over 12 amino acids. Germline V gene data show CDR1 as SEHNR and CDR2 as FQNEAQ (reference sequence). V was shortened by 5 bases and J by 6 bases, with 8 bases between the two germline ends. In nucleotides, the CDR3 is TGTGCCAGCAGCGTCGACACCAATGAGCAGTTCTTC. This codes for CASSVDTNEQFF.

The V gene is TRBV7-8, the J gene TRBJ2-2; D is uncertain. With 0 bases removed from V and 6 bases from J, the gap between germline ends came to 20 bases. The length of the CDR3 is 18 residues. Germline assignment: CDR1 SGHVS and CDR2 FQNEAQ. The DNA for the CDR3 is TGTGCCAGCAGCTTAGCCGCTAAAGGAGCGAATAACGCCGGGGAGCTGTTTTTT. Its protein is CASSLAAKGANNAGELFF.

This chain uses TRBV29-1 with TRBJ1-2; possibly TRBD1 for D (5 bases). V was clipped by 4 bases and J by 4 bases, with 19 bases between them. The CDR3 contains 15 residues. Germline CDR1 reads SQVTM; CDR2 reads ANQGSEA. DNA of the CDR3: TGCAGCGTTGCCCCCAGGGCTTTTTCAAGCTATGGCTACACCTTC. Protein: CSVAPRAFSSYGYTF.

J is TRBJ1-3 and V is TRBV10-3; D is ambiguous. Germline V gene sequence: CDR1 ENHRY, CDR2 SYGVKD. V lost 3 bases, J lost 0 bases, and 3 bases lay in between. The CDR3 is 13 residues long. CDR3: CAISDSSGNTIYF. The CDR3 coding sequence is TGTGCCATCAGTGACAGCTCTGGAAACACCATATATTTT.

The CDR3 DNA reads as TGTGCCACCGGGGTGCGGGTTCGCGAGCAGTACGTC. This translates into CATGVRVREQYV. J is TRBJ2-7 and V is TRBV2, with D maybe TRBD2 (5 bases). The CDR3 covers 12 residues. The V gene lost 10 bases and the J gene lost 6 bases, with 16 bases spanning the gap. CDR1 is SNHLY, CDR2 FYNNEI, per germline.

The chain combines TRBV28 with TRBJ1-2; D remains unclear. V gave up 6 bases and J gave up 6 bases, with 17 bases separating them. Looked up from germline, CDR1 is MDHEN and CDR2 is SYDVKM. The CDR3 runs to 14 residues. CDR3 in DNA: TGTGCCAGCAGCAAGAACAGCAAATCTAATGGCTACACCTTC. As protein: CASSKNSKSNGYTF.

The rearrangement joins TRBV28 to TRBJ1-1; TRBD1 agrees at 7 bases. The CDR3 runs to 17 residues. The V gene's germline CDR1 is MDHEN and CDR2 SYDVKM. V gave up 4 bases and J gave up 0 bases; unmatched junction bases: 11. The CDR3 here is CASSSNRQGHLNTEAFF. CDR3 coding DNA: TGTGCCAGCAGTTCGAATAGACAGGGCCATTTGAACACTGAAGCTTTCTTT.

This sequence joins TRBV19 and TRBJ1-4; 8 nucleotides line up with TRBD1. Trimming took 4 bases from V and 10 from J; bases not matched to a gene: 5. CDR3 length: 13 amino acids. Germline CDR1 is LNHDA and CDR2 is SQIVND (reference sequence). This CDR3 is CASSTFDRGKLFF. The CDR3 nucleotides are TGTGCCAGTAGTACCTTCGACAGGGGAAAACTGTTTTTT.

V usage is TRBV11-2 and J usage is TRBJ2-1, with 9 bases lining up with TRBD2. Germline-derived CDR1 and CDR2 are SGHAT and FQNNGV. V was pared by 4 bases and J by 2 bases, with 3 bases of the junction left unmatched. This CDR3 comprises 15 residues. CDR3 in amino acids: CASSSLAGPYNEQFF. CDR3 coding DNA: TGTGCCAGCAGCTCCCTAGCGGGACCCTACAATGAGCAGTTCTTC.

The rearrangement uses TRBV6-1 and TRBJ2-3; 10 positions agree with TRBD1. The CDR3 is made up of 14 amino acids. CDR1 and CDR2 (germline): MNHNS, SASEGT. With 3 bases clipped from V and 6 bases from J, the junction kept 3 bases outside the gene matches. CDR3 residues: CASSETGGPDTQYF. DNA for the CDR3: TGTGCCAGCAGTGAGACAGGGGGCCCGGATACGCAGTATTTT.

The DNA for the CDR3 is TGTGCCAGCGGGGGGTCAAGCTCTGGGGCCAACGTCCTGACTTTC. Translating gives CASGGSSSGANVLTF. The chain has TRBV5-4 and TRBJ2-6, with D possibly TRBD2 on 6 matching bases. Germline CDR1 reads SGHNT; CDR2 reads YYREEE (reference sequence). There are 15 residues in the CDR3. With 7 bases removed from V and 0 bases from J, the gap between germline ends came to 11 bases.

The J gene is TRBJ1-1, the V gene TRBV6-5, with TRBD1 as a possible D gene (5 bases). Trimming removed 8 bases from V and 1 base from J, with 17 bases in between. The CDR3 has 15 residues. Germline-derived CDR1 and CDR2 are MNHEY and SVGAGI. CDR3 sequence: CASQLRGSPNTEAFF. CDR3 nucleotides: TGTGCCAGCCAACTGCGGGGCAGCCCGAACACTGAAGCTTTCTTT.

Here the CDR3 reads CAISIGGASTEAFF. CDR3 sequence (DNA): TGTGCCATCAGCATAGGGGGAGCGAGCACTGAAGCTTTCTTT. The chain employs TRBV10-3 and TRBJ1-1; weak D call: TRBD1 (6 bases). The CDR3 length is 14 residues. Trimming removed 6 bases at V and 4 bases at J, with 15 bases between. Per the germline V gene, CDR1 is ENHRY and CDR2 is SYGVKD.

The chain links TRBV7-6 to TRBJ2-2; D possibly corresponds to TRBD1 (8 bases). Trimming removed 6 bases at V and 3 bases at J, with 14 bases between. Germline CDR1 and CDR2: SGHVS and FNYEAQ. The CDR3 covers 15 residues. As DNA, the CDR3 is TGTGCCAGCAGTCAAACAGGGGGGGACACCGGGGAGCTGTTTTTT. This sequence encodes CASSQTGGDTGELFF.

The chain recombines TRBV18 with TRBJ1-4, with 8 bases aligning to TRBD1. Unmatched junction bases numbered 7, after V lost 5 bases and J lost 8 bases. This CDR3 has 14 amino acids. Looked up from germline, CDR1 is KGHSH and CDR2 is LQKENI. The CDR3 DNA is TGTGCCAGCTCAACGACAGGGGTGTGGGAAAAACTGTTTTTT. It specifies CASSTTGVWEKLFF.

The V and J genes are TRBV19 and TRBJ1-5; TRBD1 might be the D (6 bases). CDR3 length: 16 residues. The germline CDR1 and CDR2 sequences are LNHDA and SQIVND (reference sequence). The V end was cut by 11 bases, the J end by 5 bases, with 25 bases between. The CDR3 spells CASAPTGQLFYQPQHF. DNA for the CDR3: TGTGCCTCCGCCCCAACCGGACAGCTTTTCTATCAGCCCCAGCATTTT.

In this sample, this clone turned up once. The chain employs TRBV27 and TRBJ2-1; a possible D gene is TRBD2 (6 bases). CDR3 size: 13 residues. The ends were cut back, 6 bases at V and 3 bases at J, with 9 bases in the middle. In germline, CDR1 is MNHEY, CDR2 SMNVEV (reference sequence). The CDR3 is CASSAGGYNEQFF. Here the CDR3 DNA reads TGTGCCAGCAGCGCCGGGGGCTACAATGAGCAGTTCTTC.

The chain combines TRBV4-1 with TRBJ2-2; D is possibly TRBD1 (5 bases). Germline CDR1 MGHRA, CDR2 YSYEKL. The V end lost 4 bases, the J end lost 4 bases, and 13 bases lay between the germline ends. CDR3 length: 15 amino acids. CDR3 sequence reads: CASSPPRQLTGELFF. In DNA, the CDR3 is TGCGCCAGCAGCCCCCCCCGACAGCTCACCGGGGAGCTGTTTTTT.

The gene calls are TRBV7-9 and TRBJ1-2, with 9 bases aligning to TRBD1. The germline gives CDR1 SEHNR, CDR2 FQNEAQ (reference sequence). V lost 0 bases, J lost 1 base, and 6 bases stayed unmatched. The CDR3 has 17 residues. CDR3 amino acids: CASSLARQGVYNYGYTF. The DNA for the CDR3 is TGTGCCAGCAGCTTAGCGAGACAGGGGGTATATAACTATGGCTACACCTTC.

The count of this clone is one. The chain combines TRBV15 with TRBJ2-7; D may be TRBD2 (5 bases). Germline CDR1 and CDR2: LNHNV and YYDKDF (reference sequence). The CDR3 consists of 13 residues. V lost 5 bases, J lost 6 bases, and 14 bases lay in between. This CDR3 is CATSARWTCEQYF. CDR3 nucleotides: TGTGCCACCAGCGCCCGATGGACTTGCGAGCAGTACTTC.